The clone carrying this T cell receptor (beta chain) has only a few counts. The record originates from a study of T-cell reconstitution after alpha-beta-depleted transplantation in children. CDR3 length: 15 amino acids. From germline, CDR1 is SGHVS and CDR2 FQNEAQ. Trimming removed 4 bases from V and 3 bases from J, with 15 bases in between. TCRbeta library construction was performed incorporating unique molecular identifiers. TCRdb redid the calling of the PCR reads with MiXCR, one entry per CDR3 protein. This sample has 300,000 to 400,000 distinct CDR3 sequences, with around 16% found just once. The chain recombines TRBV7-8 with TRBJ1-2; D unresolved. The starting material was PBMCs, mostly from graft donor cells, obtained 360 days after TCRalphabeta/CD19-depleted stem cell transplant. The sequence was collected from a male patient aged 2-15 years who had a stem cell transplant for acute lymphoblastic leukemia, so the T cells may come from the graft donor. CDR3 amino acids: CASSYRETTDYGYTF. The CDR3 DNA sequence: TGTGCCAGCAGCTACCGGGAAACAACAGACTATGGCTACACCTTC.